This T cell receptor beta chain was captured by sequencing in a study of T cell responses to AZD1222 COVID-19 vaccine. General study points: Without day 14 samples, only post-peak T cell repertoires were studied. A mostly white British donor set with more females was recruited, and clonal diversity was possibly underestimated.

Points on this clone: The antigen is undetermined.

TCRdb keeps only in-frame clones here, not all; method: immunoSEQ multiplex PCR. The table lists 150,000 to 200,000 clones, 85% to 95% of them singletons, with roughly 5.5% in the top ten. Germline-derived CDR1 and CDR2 are MDHEN and SYDVKM. V was cut by 3 bases and J by 4 bases, with 6 bases left in between. This CDR3 is 12 amino acids long. The receptor comes from an adult who received the AZD1222 COVID-19 vaccine. The sample was peripheral blood, taken 28 days after the second AZD1222 dose. This chain joins TRBV28 and TRBJ1-2; no definite D call. The CDR3 DNA sequence: TGTGCCAGCAGTTTGAACGGCTATGGCTACACCTTC. Translated: CASSLNGYGYTF.